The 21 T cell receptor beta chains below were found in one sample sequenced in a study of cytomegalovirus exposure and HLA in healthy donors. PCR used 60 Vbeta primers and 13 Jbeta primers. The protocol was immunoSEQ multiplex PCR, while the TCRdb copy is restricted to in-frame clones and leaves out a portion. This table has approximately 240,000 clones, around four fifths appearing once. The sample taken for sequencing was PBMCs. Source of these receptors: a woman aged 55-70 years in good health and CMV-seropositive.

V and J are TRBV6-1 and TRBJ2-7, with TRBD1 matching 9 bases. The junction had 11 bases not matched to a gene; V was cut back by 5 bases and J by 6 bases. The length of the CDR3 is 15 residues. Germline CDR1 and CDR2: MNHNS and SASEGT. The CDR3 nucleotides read TGTGCCAGCAGTCCCCTGGACAGGGGCTTAGTCGAGCAGTACTTC. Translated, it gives CASSPLDRGLVEQYF.

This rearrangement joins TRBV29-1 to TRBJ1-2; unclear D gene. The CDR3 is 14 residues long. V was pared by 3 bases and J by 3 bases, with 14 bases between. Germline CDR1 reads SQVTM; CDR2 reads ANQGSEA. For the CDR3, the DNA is TGCAGCGTTGAGTCACGGGTGTTTGACTATGGCTACACCTTC. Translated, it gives CSVESRVFDYGYTF.

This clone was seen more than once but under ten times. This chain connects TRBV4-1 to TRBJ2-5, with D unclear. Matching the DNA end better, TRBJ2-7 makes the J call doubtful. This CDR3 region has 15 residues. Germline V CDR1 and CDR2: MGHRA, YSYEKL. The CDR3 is CASSQWALSTYEQYF. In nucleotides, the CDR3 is TGCGCCAGCAGCCAGTGGGCGTTATCCACCTACGAGCAGTACTTC.

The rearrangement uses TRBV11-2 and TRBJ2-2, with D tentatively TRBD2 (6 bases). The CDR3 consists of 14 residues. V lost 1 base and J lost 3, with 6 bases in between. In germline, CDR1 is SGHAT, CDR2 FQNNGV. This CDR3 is CASSLAGDTGELFF. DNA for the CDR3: TGTGCCAGCAGCTTAGCGGGAGACACCGGGGAGCTGTTTTTT. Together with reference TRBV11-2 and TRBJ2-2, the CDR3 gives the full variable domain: EAGVAQSPRYKIIEKRQSVAFWCNPISGHATLYWYQQILGQGPKLLIQFQNNGVVDDSQLPKDRFSAERLKGVDSTLKIQPAKLEDSAVYLCASSLAGDTGELFFGEGSRLTVL.

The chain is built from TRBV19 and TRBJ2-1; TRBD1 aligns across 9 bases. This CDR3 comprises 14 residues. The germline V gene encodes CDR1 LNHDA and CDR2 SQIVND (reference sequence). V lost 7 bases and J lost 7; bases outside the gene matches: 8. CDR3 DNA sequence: TGTGCCAGTATAGGGGACAGGGCCAGGAATGAGCAGTTCTTC. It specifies CASIGDRARNEQFF.

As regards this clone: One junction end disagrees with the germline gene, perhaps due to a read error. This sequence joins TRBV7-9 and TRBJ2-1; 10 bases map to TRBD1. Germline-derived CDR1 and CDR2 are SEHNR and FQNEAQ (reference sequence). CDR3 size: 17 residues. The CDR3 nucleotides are TGTTCCAGCGCCTCAGAGGGAGGGACAGGGGTGTTAAATGAGCAGTTCTTC. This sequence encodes CSSASEGGTGVLNEQFF.

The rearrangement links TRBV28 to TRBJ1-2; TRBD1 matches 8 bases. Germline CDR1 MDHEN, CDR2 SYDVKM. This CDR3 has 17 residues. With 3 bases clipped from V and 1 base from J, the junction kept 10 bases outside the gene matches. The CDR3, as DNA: TGTGCCAGCAGTTTGTGGACAGGGCGCCCCGTTAACTATGGCTACACCTTC. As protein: CASSLWTGRPVNYGYTF.

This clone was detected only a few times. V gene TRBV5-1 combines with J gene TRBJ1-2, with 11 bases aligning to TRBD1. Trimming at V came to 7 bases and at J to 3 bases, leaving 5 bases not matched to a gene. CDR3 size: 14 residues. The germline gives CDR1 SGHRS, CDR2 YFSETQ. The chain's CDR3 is CASRTGGADYGYTF. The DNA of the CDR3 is TGCGCCAGCCGGACAGGGGGCGCTGACTATGGCTACACCTTC.

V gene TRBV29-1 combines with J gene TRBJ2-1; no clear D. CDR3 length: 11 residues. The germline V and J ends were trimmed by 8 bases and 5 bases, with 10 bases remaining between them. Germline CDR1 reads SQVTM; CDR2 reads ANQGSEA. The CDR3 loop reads CSPVTNNEQFF. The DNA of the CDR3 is TGCAGCCCGGTCACTAACAATGAGCAGTTCTTC.

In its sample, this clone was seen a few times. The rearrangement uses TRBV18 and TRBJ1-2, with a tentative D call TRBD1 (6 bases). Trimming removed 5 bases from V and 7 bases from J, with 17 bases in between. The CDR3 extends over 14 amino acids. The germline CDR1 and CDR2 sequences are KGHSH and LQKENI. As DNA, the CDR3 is TGTGCCAGCTCAGCAGGGGTGGACCCCCTTGGCTACACCTTC. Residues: CASSAGVDPLGYTF. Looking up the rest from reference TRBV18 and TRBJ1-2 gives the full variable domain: NAGVMQNPRHLVRRRGQEARLRCSPMKGHSHVYWYRQLPEEGLKFMVYLQKENIIDESGMPKERFSAEFPKEGPSILRIQQVVRGDSAAYFCASSAGVDPLGYTFGSGTRLTVV.

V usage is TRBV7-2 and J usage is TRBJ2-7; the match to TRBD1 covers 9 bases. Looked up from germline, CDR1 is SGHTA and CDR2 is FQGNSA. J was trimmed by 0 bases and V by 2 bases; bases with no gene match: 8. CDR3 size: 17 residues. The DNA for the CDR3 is TGTGCCAGCAGCTTACGACAGGGGGGCGCTGGCTCCTACGAGCAGTACTTC. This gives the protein CASSLRQGGAGSYEQYF.

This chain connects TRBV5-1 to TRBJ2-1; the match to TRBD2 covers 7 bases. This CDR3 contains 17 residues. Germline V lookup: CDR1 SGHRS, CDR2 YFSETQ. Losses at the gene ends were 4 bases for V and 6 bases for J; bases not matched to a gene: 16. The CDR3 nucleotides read TGCGCCAGCAGCGCACCCCATGGGGGGGTCTTATCCAATGAGCAGTTCTTC. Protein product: CASSAPHGGVLSNEQFF. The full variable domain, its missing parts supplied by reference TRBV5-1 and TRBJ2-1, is KAGVTQTPRYLIKTRGQQVTLSCSPISGHRSVSWYQQTPGQGLQFLFEYFSETQRNKGNFPGRFSGRQFSNSRSEMNVSTLELGDSALYLCASSAPHGGVLSNEQFFGPGTRLTVL.

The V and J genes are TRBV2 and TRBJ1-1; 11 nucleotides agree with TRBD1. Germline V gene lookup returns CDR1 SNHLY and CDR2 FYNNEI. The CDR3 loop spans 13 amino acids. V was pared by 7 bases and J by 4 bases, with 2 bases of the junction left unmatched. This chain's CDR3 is CASMGQGGTEAFF. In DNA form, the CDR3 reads TGTGCCAGCATGGGACAGGGGGGCACTGAAGCTTTCTTT.

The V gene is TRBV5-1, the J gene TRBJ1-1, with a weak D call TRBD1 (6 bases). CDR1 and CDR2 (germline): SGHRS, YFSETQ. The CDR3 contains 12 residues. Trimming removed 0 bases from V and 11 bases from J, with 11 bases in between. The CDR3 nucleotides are TGCGCCAGCAGCTTGGCAGGGGAGGGGGCTTTCTTT. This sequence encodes CASSLAGEGAFF.

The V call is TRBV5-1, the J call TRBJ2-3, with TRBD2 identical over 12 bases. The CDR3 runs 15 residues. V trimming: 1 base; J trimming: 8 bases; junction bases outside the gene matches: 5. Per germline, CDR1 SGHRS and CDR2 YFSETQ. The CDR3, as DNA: TGCGCCAGCAGCTTGTCTAGCGGGGGGGCTGGTACGCAGTATTTT. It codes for CASSLSSGGAGTQYF. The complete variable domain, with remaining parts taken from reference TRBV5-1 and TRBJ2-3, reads KAGVTQTPRYLIKTRGQQVTLSCSPISGHRSVSWYQQTPGQGLQFLFEYFSETQRNKGNFPGRFSGRQFSNSRSEMNVSTLELGDSALYLCASSLSSGGAGTQYFGPGTRLTVL.

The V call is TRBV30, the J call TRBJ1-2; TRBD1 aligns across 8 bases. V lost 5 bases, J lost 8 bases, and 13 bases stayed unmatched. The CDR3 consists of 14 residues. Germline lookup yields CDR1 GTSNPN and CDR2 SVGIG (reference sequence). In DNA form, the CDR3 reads TGTGCCTGGGAGAGCACTAGGACAGGGAGAGGCTACACCTTC. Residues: CAWESTRTGRGYTF.

The CDR3: CASSQAPGLASDTQYF. The CDR3 nucleotides read TGCGCCAGCAGCCAAGCCCCGGGACTAGCTTCAGATACGCAGTATTTT. The V call is TRBV4-3, the J call TRBJ2-3; 9 nucleotides line up with TRBD2. There are 16 residues in the CDR3. Losses at the gene ends were 1 base for V and 4 bases for J; bases not matched to a gene: 6. Germline assignment: CDR1 LGHNA and CDR2 YSLEER.

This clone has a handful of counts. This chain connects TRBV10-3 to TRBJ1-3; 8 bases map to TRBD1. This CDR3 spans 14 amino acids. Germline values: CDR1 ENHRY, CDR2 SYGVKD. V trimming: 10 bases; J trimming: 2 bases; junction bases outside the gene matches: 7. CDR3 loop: CATSSDRAGNTIYF. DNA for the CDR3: TGTGCCACCTCGTCGGACAGGGCTGGAAACACCATATATTTT.

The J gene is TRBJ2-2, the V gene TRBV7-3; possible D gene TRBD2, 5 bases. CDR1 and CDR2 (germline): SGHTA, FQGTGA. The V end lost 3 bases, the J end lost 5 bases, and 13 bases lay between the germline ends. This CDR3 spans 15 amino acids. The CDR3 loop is CASSFRGMRTGELFF. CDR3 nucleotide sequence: TGTGCCAGCAGCTTCAGAGGGATGAGGACCGGGGAGCTGTTTTTT. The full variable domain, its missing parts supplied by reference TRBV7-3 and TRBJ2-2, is GAGVSQTPSNKVTEKGKYVELRCDPISGHTALYWYRQSLGQGPEFLIYFQGTGAADDSGLPNDRFFAVRPEGSVSTLKIQRTERGDSAVYLCASSFRGMRTGELFFGEGSRLTVL.

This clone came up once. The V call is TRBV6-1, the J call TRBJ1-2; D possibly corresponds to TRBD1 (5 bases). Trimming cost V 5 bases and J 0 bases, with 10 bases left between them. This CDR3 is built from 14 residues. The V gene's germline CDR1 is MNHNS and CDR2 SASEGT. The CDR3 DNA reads TGTGCCAGCAGTCGCTCAGGGACTAACTATGGCTACACCTTC. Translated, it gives CASSRSGTNYGYTF.

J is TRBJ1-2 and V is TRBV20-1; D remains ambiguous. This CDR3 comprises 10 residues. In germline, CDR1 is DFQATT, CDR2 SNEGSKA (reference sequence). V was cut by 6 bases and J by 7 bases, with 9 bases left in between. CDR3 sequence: CSARSGGYTF. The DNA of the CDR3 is TGCAGTGCGAGAAGCGGTGGCTACACCTTC.